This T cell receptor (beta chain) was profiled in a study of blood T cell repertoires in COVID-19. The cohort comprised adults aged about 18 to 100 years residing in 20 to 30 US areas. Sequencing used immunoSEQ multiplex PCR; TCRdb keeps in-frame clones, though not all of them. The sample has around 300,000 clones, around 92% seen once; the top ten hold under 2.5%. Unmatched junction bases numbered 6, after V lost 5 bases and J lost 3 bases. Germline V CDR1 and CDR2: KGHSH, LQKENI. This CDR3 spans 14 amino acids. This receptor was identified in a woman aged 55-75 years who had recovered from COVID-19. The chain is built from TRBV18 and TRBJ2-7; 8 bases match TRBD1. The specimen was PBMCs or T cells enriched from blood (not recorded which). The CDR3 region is CASSTRTGNYEQYF. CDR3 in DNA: TGTGCCAGCTCAACCCGGACAGGGAACTACGAGCAGTACTTC. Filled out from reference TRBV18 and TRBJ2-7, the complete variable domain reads NAGVMQNPRHLVRRRGQEARLRCSPMKGHSHVYWYRQLPEEGLKFMVYLQKENIIDESGMPKERFSAEFPKEGPSILRIQQVVRGDSAAYFCASSTRTGNYEQYFGPGTRLTVT.